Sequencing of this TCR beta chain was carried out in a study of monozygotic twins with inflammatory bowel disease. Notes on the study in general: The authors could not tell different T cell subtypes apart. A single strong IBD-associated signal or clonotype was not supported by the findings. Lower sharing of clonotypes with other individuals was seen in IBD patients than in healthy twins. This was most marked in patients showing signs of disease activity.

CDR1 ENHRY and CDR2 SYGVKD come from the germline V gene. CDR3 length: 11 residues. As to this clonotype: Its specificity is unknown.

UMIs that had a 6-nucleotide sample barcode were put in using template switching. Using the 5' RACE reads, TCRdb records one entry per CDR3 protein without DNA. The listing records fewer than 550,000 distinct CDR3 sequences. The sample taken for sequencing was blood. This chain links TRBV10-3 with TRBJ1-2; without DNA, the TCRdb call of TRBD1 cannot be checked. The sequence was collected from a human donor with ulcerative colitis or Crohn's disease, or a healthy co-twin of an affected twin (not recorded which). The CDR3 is CATGRDRGYTF.